This T cell receptor beta chain was found in a study of vaccination effects on CD4 cells after COVID-19. Whole-study context: All study participants received two doses of BNT162b2 or mRNA-1273 vaccine. With roughly 9.1 ug/ml peptides and about 9.5 IU/ml IL-2, some 2 million PBMC per well were cultured. Study-wide results and limits: Convalescent patients numbered few in the study; early post-infection timepoints were missing entirely.

Points on this clone: Its antigen is as yet unknown.

The protocol was immunoSEQ multiplex PCR, while the TCRdb copy is restricted to in-frame clones and leaves out a portion. In the table there are about 48,000 clones, 65% to 80% of which are singletons. V was shortened by 2 bases and J by 1 base, with 14 bases between the two germline ends. Germline CDR1 SGHTA, CDR2 FQGNSA. The CDR3 is 16 residues long. The culture ran for 9 to 11 days, and then CD4+ T cells were isolated. This sequence joins TRBV7-2 and TRBJ1-2; a weak D match, TRBD1 (5 bases). The source of this sequence is a human donor who received a COVID-19 vaccine. This sample comprised CD4+ T cells from PBMCs cultured without peptide, obtained before COVID-19 vaccination. CDR3 DNA: TGTGCCAGCAGCTTACCCGGGACCATTTTTAACTATGGCTACACCTTC. Translating it yields CASSLPGTIFNYGYTF. Variable domain in full (rest from reference TRBV7-2 and TRBJ1-2): GAGVSQSPSNKVTEKGKDVELRCDPISGHTALYWYRQSLGQGLEFLIYFQGNSAPDKSGLPSDRFSAERTGGSVSTLTIQRTQQEDSAVYLCASSLPGTIFNYGYTFGSGTRLTVV.